This T cell receptor (beta chain) was recovered during a study of cytomegalovirus exposure and HLA in healthy donors. The V gene's germline CDR1 is SNHLY and CDR2 FYNNEI. V was shortened by 1 base and J by 4 bases, with 13 bases between the two germline ends. This CDR3 spans 16 amino acids. Profiled with immunoSEQ multiplex PCR; TCRdb holds only in-frame clones, not every one. The sample lists some 250,000 clones, nearly 90% occurring once. The chain employs TRBV2 and TRBJ2-2, with TRBD1 as a possible D gene (5 bases). The sequence was obtained from a woman between 18 and 29 years old in good health and CMV-seronegative. The source material was PBMCs. In DNA form, the CDR3 reads TGTGCCAGCAGTGAAGTGGGTGTTCAGGGCACCGGGGAGCTGTTTTTT. Translating gives CASSEVGVQGTGELFF.